The 4 T cell receptor beta chains reported below all come from one sample, sequenced in a study of metastatic and nonmetastatic thyroid tumors. TCRdb re-clonotyped the PCR reads via MiXCR. The data contain some 24,000 clones, around 20% of them singletons. Patients were all untreated before their thyroid surgery. What was sequenced was blood. These receptors were collected from a male donor with papillary thyroid cancer or a benign thyroid nodule (not recorded which). Some clones in this sample may be carry-over from other donors' samples.

Concerning this clone: One end of the junction does not line up with germline, which may come from a read error. This chain joins TRBV11-3 and TRBJ2-7; 9 positions agree with TRBD1. CDR3 length: 15 residues. Germline assignment: CDR1 SGHNT and CDR2 YENEEA. This CDR3 is CAISRGRDRVYEQYF. CDR3 DNA: TGTGCCATCAGCCGGGGTCGGGACAGGGTCTACGAGCAGTACTTC.

The sample holds many counts of this clone. CDR3 nucleotides: TGTGCCAGCAGTTCCCTAACCTACGAGCAGTACTTC. This gives the protein CASSSLTYEQYF. This chain joins TRBV6-1 and TRBJ2-7, with no clear D. Germline loops: CDR1 MNHNS, CDR2 SASEGT. The CDR3 is made up of 12 amino acids. Trimming pared 5 bases from V and 2 bases from J, leaving 7 bases between.

In this sample, this clone turned up many times. The chain couples TRBV24-1 to TRBJ2-7; D possibly uses TRBD1 or TRBD2 (7 bases each). With 10 bases removed from V and 5 bases from J, the gap between germline ends came to 20 bases. Germline CDR1 KGHDR, CDR2 SFDVKD. This CDR3 has 14 amino acids. CDR3 protein: CATPQRDSGDEQYF. CDR3 sequence (DNA): TGTGCCACTCCCCAGCGGGACAGTGGGGACGAGCAGTACTTC.

In its sample, this clone is medium-sized (0.01 to 0.1%). The genes are TRBV2 and TRBJ2-2; D is ambiguous. The V end lost 3 bases, the J end lost 9 bases, and 2 bases lay between the germline ends. The CDR3 is 10 residues long. The germline V gene encodes CDR1 SNHLY and CDR2 FYNNEI. This CDR3 is CASSDWELFF. The DNA for the CDR3 is TGTGCCAGCAGTGATTGGGAGCTGTTTTTT.